The 21 T cell receptor beta chains below come from one sample, sequenced in a study of T cell responses to AZD1222 COVID-19 vaccine. TCRdb keeps only in-frame clones here, not all; method: immunoSEQ multiplex PCR. The table has 95,000 to 150,000 clones, 92% seen once; the top ten hold more than 6%. The sample here was peripheral blood, taken 28 days after the second AZD1222 dose. These receptors were obtained from an adult who received the AZD1222 COVID-19 vaccine.

The chain joins TRBV4-1 to TRBJ2-1; D perhaps matches TRBD2 (6 bases). Trimming removed 0 bases from V and 9 bases from J, with 24 bases in between. The CDR3 spans 18 residues. Germline assignment: CDR1 MGHRA and CDR2 YSYEKL. CDR3: CASSQDPGSLAMGGEQFF. The CDR3, as DNA: TGCGCCAGCAGCCAAGATCCCGGATCATTAGCAATGGGAGGTGAGCAGTTCTTC.

The genes are TRBV3-1 (or the pseudogene TRBV3-2) and TRBJ1-6, with 9 bases aligning to TRBD1. In germline, CDR1 is LGHDT, CDR2 YNNKEL (reference sequence). Losses at the gene ends were 6 bases for V and 12 bases for J; bases not matched to a gene: 3. This CDR3 spans 12 amino acids. The CDR3 coding sequence is TGTGCCAGCAGTCGGACAGGGGAACCCCTCCACTTT. Its translation: CASSRTGEPLHF.

This rearrangement joins TRBV6-4 to TRBJ2-1; maybe TRBD2 (5 bases). CDR1 and CDR2 (germline): MRHNA, SNTAGT. V shed 0 bases and J shed 4 bases, with 13 bases lying between them. The CDR3 loop spans 16 amino acids. This CDR3 reads CASSDSARVRYNEQFF. CDR3 sequence (DNA): TGTGCCAGCAGTGACTCTGCGCGGGTCCGGTACAATGAGCAGTTCTTC.

The rearrangement joins TRBV10-3 to TRBJ2-2; 9 bases map to TRBD1. This CDR3 region has 15 residues. Trimming cost V 4 bases and J 3 bases; bases outside gene matches: 3. The germline gives CDR1 ENHRY, CDR2 SYGVKD. The CDR3 protein is CAISGRDRDTGELFF. The CDR3 DNA reads as TGTGCCATCAGTGGGCGGGACAGGGACACCGGGGAGCTGTTTTTT.

The V gene is TRBV19, the J gene TRBJ2-3; 11 bases are shared with TRBD2. This CDR3 comprises 16 residues. V lost 5 bases to trimming and J lost 3 bases; unmatched junction nucleotides: 7. CDR1 LNHDA and CDR2 SQIVND come from the germline V gene (reference sequence). In DNA form, the CDR3 reads TGTGCCAGTAGTCCCTCCTTAGCGGGGGGGACAGATACGCAGTATTTT. Translation: CASSPSLAGGTDTQYF.

CDR3 coding DNA: TGTGCCAGCAGCCGGGCGGGGCATTGGGACACTGAAGCTTTCTTT. This sequence encodes CASSRAGHWDTEAFF. The chain is built from TRBV11-2 and TRBJ1-1; weak D call: TRBD1 (5 bases). The CDR3 has 15 residues. The V gene's germline CDR1 is SGHAT and CDR2 FQNNGV. Trimming took off 5 bases at V and 3 bases at J, with 16 bases between the two ends.

V gene TRBV27 combines with J gene TRBJ2-3, with D hard to call. The CDR3 has 14 amino acids. Looked up from germline, CDR1 is MNHEY and CDR2 is SMNVEV (reference sequence). V was trimmed by 10 bases and J by 1 base, leaving 15 bases between them. CDR3 sequence (DNA): TGTGCCACCAAGGGTTACTTGCGCACAGATACGCAGTATTTT. The encoded protein is CATKGYLRTDTQYF.

The genes are TRBV5-1 and TRBJ2-2; 7 bases map to TRBD1. This CDR3 is built from 18 residues. Losses at the gene ends were 1 base for V and 3 bases for J; bases not matched to a gene: 12. Per germline, CDR1 SGHRS and CDR2 YFSETQ. The CDR3 DNA is TGCGCCAGCAGCTTGACTCTATTAGACAGGGTTGACACCGGGGAGCTGTTTTTT. Its translation: CASSLTLLDRVDTGELFF. The full variable domain, its missing parts supplied by reference TRBV5-1 and TRBJ2-2, is KAGVTQTPRYLIKTRGQQVTLSCSPISGHRSVSWYQQTPGQGLQFLFEYFSETQRNKGNFPGRFSGRQFSNSRSEMNVSTLELGDSALYLCASSLTLLDRVDTGELFFGEGSRLTVL.

This chain uses TRBV5-6 with TRBJ1-6, with D uncertain. The CDR3 has 17 residues. Germline V gives CDR1 SGHDT, CDR2 YYEEEE. V was cut by 2 bases and J by 0 bases, with 12 bases left in between. CDR3 sequence: CASSLEGRSSYNSPLHF. The CDR3 DNA reads TGTGCCAGCAGCTTAGAAGGTCGCAGCTCCTATAATTCACCCCTCCACTTT.

The chain has TRBV7-9 and TRBJ1-1, with TRBD1 identical over 11 bases. The germline V gene encodes CDR1 SEHNR and CDR2 FQNEAQ (reference sequence). After removal of 5 bases from V and 2 bases from J, the junction contained 7 bases not matched to a gene. This CDR3 is built from 16 residues. This CDR3 is CASSAGTGGRNTEAFF. The CDR3 DNA reads as TGTGCCAGCAGCGCCGGGACAGGGGGTAGAAACACTGAAGCTTTCTTT.

V and J are TRBV6-1 and TRBJ1-5, with TRBD1 matching over 7 bases. CDR1 and CDR2 from the germline V gene are MNHNS and SASEGT. The CDR3 covers 17 residues. V shed 3 bases and J 0 bases; nucleotides not matched to a gene: 8. The CDR3 loop reads CASSDPDRDYSNQPQHF. CDR3 DNA: TGTGCCAGCAGTGACCCCGACAGGGATTATAGCAATCAGCCCCAGCATTTT.

J is TRBJ1-2 and V is TRBV27; TRBD1 is a possible D gene (6 bases). Germline CDR1 reads MNHEY; CDR2 reads SMNVEV (reference sequence). This CDR3 comprises 15 residues. Deletions cut 5 bases from V and 7 bases from J, with 20 bases between. CDR3 region: CASSPPGSKGGGYTF. CDR3 sequence (DNA): TGTGCCAGCAGTCCGCCGGGATCCAAAGGGGGTGGCTACACCTTC.

This rearrangement joins TRBV6-5 to TRBJ1-2; D gene uncertain. Germline assignment: CDR1 MNHEY and CDR2 SVGAGI. The length of the CDR3 is 13 residues. V lost 7 bases and J lost 2, with 11 bases in between. CDR3 protein: CASMMAGNYGYTF. CDR3 nucleotide sequence: TGTGCCAGCATGATGGCAGGCAACTATGGCTACACCTTC.

The table lists this clone with a few counts. The chain joins TRBV18 to TRBJ1-6, with 11 bases lining up with TRBD1. V shed 3 bases and J 4 bases; nucleotides not matched to a gene: 8. Germline loops: CDR1 KGHSH, CDR2 LQKENI. The CDR3 has 18 residues. The CDR3 protein is CASSPRVGQGDYNSPLHF. The DNA for the CDR3 is TGTGCCAGCTCACCGCGCGTGGGACAGGGGGATTATAATTCACCCCTCCACTTT. Supplemented by reference TRBV18 and TRBJ1-6, the full variable domain reads NAGVMQNPRHLVRRRGQEARLRCSPMKGHSHVYWYRQLPEEGLKFMVYLQKENIIDESGMPKERFSAEFPKEGPSILRIQQVVRGDSAAYFCASSPRVGQGDYNSPLHFGNGTRLTVT.

This chain connects TRBV3-1 (or the pseudogene TRBV3-2) to TRBJ1-3; TRBD1 agrees at 7 bases. Germline CDR1 reads LGHDT; CDR2 reads YNNKEL (reference sequence). The CDR3 runs to 15 residues. V gave up 2 bases and J gave up 4 bases; unmatched junction bases: 5. CDR3 sequence reads: CASSQSRGTGNTIYF. CDR3 nucleotide sequence: TGTGCCAGCAGCCAAAGCAGGGGGACCGGAAACACCATATATTTT.

The genes are TRBV6-5 and TRBJ1-5; tentative D call: TRBD1 (6 bases). With 8 bases removed from V and 0 bases from J, the gap between germline ends came to 14 bases. Germline V gives CDR1 MNHEY, CDR2 SVGAGI. The CDR3 runs 15 residues. The CDR3 nucleotides are TGTGCCAGCCAGAGGGGGGCCTATAGCAATCAGCCCCAGCATTTT. It translates to CASQRGAYSNQPQHF.

This clone appeared once. The rearrangement joins TRBV13 to TRBJ2-7; weak D call: TRBD2 (5 bases). Between the trimmed V and J ends, which lost 4 bases and 2 bases, there was a span of 21 bases. CDR1 and CDR2 from the germline V gene are PRHDT and FYEKMQ (reference sequence). The CDR3 is made up of 17 amino acids. DNA for the CDR3: TGTGCCAGCAGCTCCGTCCTCGGGGAACAGCCGACCTACGAGCAGTACTTC. Translation gives CASSSVLGEQPTYEQYF.

J is TRBJ2-7 and V is TRBV5-4, with a tentative D call TRBD2 (6 bases). Germline loops: CDR1 SGHNT, CDR2 YYREEE (reference sequence). Trimming left V 4 bases short and J 3 bases short, with 14 bases between. This CDR3 has 14 residues. In DNA form, the CDR3 reads TGTGCCAGCAGCCCGGAGGGAGAACGCTACGAGCAGTACTTC. Translation gives CASSPEGERYEQYF.

The V call is TRBV7-2, the J call TRBJ2-6; tentative D call: TRBD2 (5 bases). CDR3 length: 17 amino acids. Germline CDR1 is SGHTA and CDR2 is FQGNSA. Trimming cost V 6 bases and J 0 bases, with 15 bases left between them. The CDR3 sequence: CASRNSGIVSGANVLTF. The DNA for the CDR3 is TGTGCCAGCAGGAACAGCGGCATTGTCTCTGGGGCCAACGTCCTGACTTTC.

The chain joins TRBV28 to TRBJ1-2, with 7 bases fitting TRBD1. Germline V gene sequence: CDR1 MDHEN, CDR2 SYDVKM. Unmatched junction bases numbered 16, after V lost 6 bases and J lost 3 bases. This CDR3 is 17 amino acids long. CDR3 in amino acids: CASRLLVGQGGDYGYTF. The CDR3 coding sequence is TGTGCCAGCAGGTTACTTGTGGGGCAGGGGGGTGACTATGGCTACACCTTC.

The chain employs TRBV7-8 and TRBJ2-7; the D call may be TRBD1 or TRBD2 (5 bases each). V was cut by 5 bases and J by 0 bases, with 26 bases left in between. This CDR3 spans 19 amino acids. The germline gives CDR1 SGHVS, CDR2 FQNEAQ. The CDR3 loop reads CASSHRTIRDVGASYEQYF. DNA of the CDR3: TGTGCCAGCAGCCACCGGACCATTAGGGACGTAGGGGCCTCCTACGAGCAGTACTTC.